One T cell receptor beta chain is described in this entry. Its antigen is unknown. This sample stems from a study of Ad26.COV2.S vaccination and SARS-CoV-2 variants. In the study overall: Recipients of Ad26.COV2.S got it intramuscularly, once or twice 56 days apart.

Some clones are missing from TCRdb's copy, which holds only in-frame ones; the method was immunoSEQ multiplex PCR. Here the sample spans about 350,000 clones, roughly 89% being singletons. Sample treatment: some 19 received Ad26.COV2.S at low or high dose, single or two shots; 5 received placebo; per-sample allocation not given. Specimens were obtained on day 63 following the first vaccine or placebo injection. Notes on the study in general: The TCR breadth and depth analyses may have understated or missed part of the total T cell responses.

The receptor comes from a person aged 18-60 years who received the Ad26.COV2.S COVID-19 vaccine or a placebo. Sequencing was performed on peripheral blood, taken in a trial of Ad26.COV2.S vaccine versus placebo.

The DNA for the CDR3 is TGTGCCAGCAGTTACGGTGGGCGCATGCATGAGCAGTTCTTC. Its translation is CASSYGGRMHEQFF. The chain employs TRBV6-5 and TRBJ2-1, with D uncertain. CDR3 length: 14 residues. V lost 2 bases and J lost 8, with 13 bases in between. The germline V gene has CDR1 MNHEY and CDR2 SVGAGI.